Each of the 16 T cell receptor beta chains below was sequenced from the same sample in a study of CD8+ T cells in alopecia areata. RNA extraction was followed by reverse transcription into cDNA, which acted as the sequencing template. The data were produced by immunoSEQ multiplex PCR, yet TCRdb's version contains in-frame clones alone and is incomplete. The sample has roughly 100,000 clones; approximately 58% are singletons. Sequences were obtained from CD4+ T cells sorted from blood. The receptors stem from a human donor in good health.

The chain joins TRBV18 to TRBJ1-5, with TRBD1 identical over 7 bases. The CDR3 is 14 residues long. With V trimmed by 6 bases and J by 0 bases, 2 bases remained unmatched. Looked up from germline, CDR1 is KGHSH and CDR2 is LQKENI. CDR3 sequence: CASSTGSSNQPQHF. CDR3 in DNA: TGTGCCAGCTCGACAGGGTCTAGCAATCAGCCCCAGCATTTT.

V is TRBV5-1 and J is TRBJ2-7; D ambiguous. Germline assignment: CDR1 SGHRS and CDR2 YFSETQ. Deletions cut 0 bases from V and 3 bases from J, with 4 bases between. There are 12 residues in the CDR3. This chain's CDR3 is CASSLGRYEQYF. CDR3 sequence (DNA): TGCGCCAGCAGCTTGGGCCGCTACGAGCAGTACTTC.

This clone was seen only once. The chain links TRBV29-1 to TRBJ1-1; D unclear. Germline CDR1 is SQVTM and CDR2 is ANQGSEA. This CDR3 region has 11 residues. With 4 bases removed from V and 6 bases from J, the gap between germline ends came to 9 bases. DNA for the CDR3: TGCAGCGTTGTTTTTTCAGCTGAAGCTTTCTTT. This gives the protein CSVVFSAEAFF.

The rearrangement uses TRBV30 and TRBJ1-5; tentative D call: TRBD1 (6 bases). V lost 2 bases and J lost 2, with 13 bases in between. The CDR3 length is 15 residues. Germline V gene data show CDR1 as GTSNPN and CDR2 as SVGIG (reference sequence). For the CDR3, the DNA is TGTGCCTGGAGTTATACAGGGAAGGGCAATCAGCCCCAGCATTTT. It codes for CAWSYTGKGNQPQHF.

The chain carries TRBV18 and TRBJ1-2, with D perhaps TRBD1 (6 bases). This CDR3 spans 12 amino acids. V was clipped by 3 bases and J by 6 bases, with 8 bases between them. Germline V CDR1 and CDR2: KGHSH, LQKENI. In DNA form, the CDR3 reads TGTGCCAGCTCACCGGCAGGGGATGGCTACACCTTC. This translates into CASSPAGDGYTF.

The V and J genes are TRBV30 and TRBJ2-2, with D possibly TRBD1 on 5 matching bases. V lost 4 bases and J 2 bases, leaving 8 bases between the germline ends. Germline loops: CDR1 GTSNPN, CDR2 SVGIG (reference sequence). This CDR3 region has 13 residues. CDR3 sequence reads: CAWKGANTGELFF. CDR3 sequence (DNA): TGTGCCTGGAAAGGGGCTAACACCGGGGAGCTGTTTTTT.

J is TRBJ1-5 and V is TRBV30; 7 bases agree with TRBD1. The V gene end was trimmed by 0 bases and the J gene end by 6 bases; junction bases not matched to a gene: 8. The length of the CDR3 is 15 residues. Germline V gene lookup returns CDR1 GTSNPN and CDR2 SVGIG (reference sequence). This CDR3 is CAWSVRDRASQPQHF. In nucleotides, the CDR3 is TGTGCCTGGAGTGTCCGCGACAGGGCGAGTCAGCCCCAGCATTTT.

The CDR3 DNA sequence: TGTGCCAGCAGTCCACCGGGACTGAACACTGAAGCTTTCTTT. It yields the protein CASSPPGLNTEAFF. The V call is TRBV27, the J call TRBJ1-1; D is perhaps TRBD1 (5 bases). The CDR3 totals 14 residues. With 5 bases removed from V and 0 bases from J, the gap between germline ends came to 10 bases. Germline assignment: CDR1 MNHEY and CDR2 SMNVEV (reference sequence).

This clone was seen only a few times. The chain has TRBV2 and TRBJ1-5, with TRBD1 as a possible D gene (5 bases). The CDR3 runs to 15 residues. Germline-derived CDR1 and CDR2 are SNHLY and FYNNEI. Trimming stripped 7 bases from V and 0 bases from J, with 13 bases between. As DNA, the CDR3 is TGTGCCAGCAAGGGGCGGCGGGATAGCAATCAGCCCCAGCATTTT. Amino acids: CASKGRRDSNQPQHF.

CDR3 protein: CASSAGPPYEQYF. The CDR3 DNA reads TGTGCCAGCAGTGCCGGACCCCCCTACGAGCAGTACTTC. This rearrangement joins TRBV2 to TRBJ2-7; D remains unclear. The length of the CDR3 is 13 residues. The V and J ends lost 4 bases and 2 bases respectively, with 9 bases between them. Germline lookup yields CDR1 SNHLY and CDR2 FYNNEI.

The V call is TRBV5-1, the J call TRBJ2-5; D perhaps matches TRBD2 (5 bases). CDR1 and CDR2 (germline): SGHRS, YFSETQ. The CDR3 has 14 residues. Deletions cut 1 base from V and 1 base from J, with 8 bases between. The CDR3 DNA follows: TGCGCCAGCAGCTTGTACCGGGGCCAAGAGACCCAGTACTTC. Protein product: CASSLYRGQETQYF.

J is TRBJ1-2 and V is TRBV15; tentative D call: TRBD1 (5 bases). This CDR3 spans 15 amino acids. V was pared by 0 bases and J by 3 bases, with 11 bases between. The germline gives CDR1 LNHNV, CDR2 YYDKDF (reference sequence). The CDR3 bases are TGTGCCACCAGCAGAGATTCGGGGGTCGACTATGGCTACACCTTC. It yields the protein CATSRDSGVDYGYTF.

The genes are TRBV29-1 and TRBJ1-4, with D tentatively TRBD1 (5 bases). Germline loops: CDR1 SQVTM, CDR2 ANQGSEA. Trimming cost V 4 bases and J 7 bases, with 10 bases left between them. The CDR3 runs to 12 residues. Written as DNA, the CDR3 is TGCAGCGTTGCACAAAGGGGTGAAAAACTGTTTTTT. Amino acid sequence: CSVAQRGEKLFF.

This clone turned up a few times. The gene calls are TRBV11-2 and TRBJ1-1; D might be TRBD1 (6 bases). Per germline, CDR1 SGHAT and CDR2 FQNNGV. The CDR3 is made up of 15 amino acids. With 5 bases removed from V and 3 bases from J, the gap between germline ends came to 16 bases. The CDR3 DNA sequence: TGTGCCAGCAGCCTACAGGGTAGGAGGGACACTGAAGCTTTCTTT. Amino acids: CASSLQGRRDTEAFF.

J is TRBJ1-2 and V is TRBV6-5, with D possibly being TRBD1 (6 bases). This CDR3 comprises 16 residues. Per the germline V gene, CDR1 is MNHEY and CDR2 is SVGAGI. Trimming pared 4 bases from V and 6 bases from J, leaving 21 bases between. The CDR3 DNA reads TGTGCCAGCAGTTCTCCCAGGGGTAACTCCAGAAATGGCTACACCTTC. This sequence encodes CASSSPRGNSRNGYTF.

The chain employs TRBV19 and TRBJ1-1, with no clear D. CDR1 and CDR2 from the germline V gene are LNHDA and SQIVND (reference sequence). V lost 5 bases and J 1 base, leaving 14 bases between the germline ends. The CDR3 runs to 15 residues. The CDR3 here is CASSPRAGRNTEAFF. DNA of the CDR3: TGTGCCAGTAGTCCGCGTGCGGGGAGGAACACTGAAGCTTTCTTT.